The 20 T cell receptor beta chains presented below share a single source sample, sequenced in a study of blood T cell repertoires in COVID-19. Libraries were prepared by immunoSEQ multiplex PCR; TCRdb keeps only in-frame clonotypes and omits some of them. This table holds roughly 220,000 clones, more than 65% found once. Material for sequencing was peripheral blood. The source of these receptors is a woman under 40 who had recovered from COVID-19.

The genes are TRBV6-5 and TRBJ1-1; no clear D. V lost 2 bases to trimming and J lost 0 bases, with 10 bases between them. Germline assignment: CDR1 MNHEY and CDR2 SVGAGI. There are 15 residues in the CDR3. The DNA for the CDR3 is TGTGCCAGCAGTTACACCCCAAACATGAACACTGAAGCTTTCTTT. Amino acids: CASSYTPNMNTEAFF.

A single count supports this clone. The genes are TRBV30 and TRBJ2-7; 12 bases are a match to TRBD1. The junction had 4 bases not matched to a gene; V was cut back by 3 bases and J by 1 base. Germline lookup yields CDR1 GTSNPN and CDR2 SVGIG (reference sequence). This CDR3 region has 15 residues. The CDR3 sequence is CAWSPGQGASYEQYF. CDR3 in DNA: TGTGCCTGGAGCCCGGGACAGGGGGCTTCCTACGAGCAGTACTTC.

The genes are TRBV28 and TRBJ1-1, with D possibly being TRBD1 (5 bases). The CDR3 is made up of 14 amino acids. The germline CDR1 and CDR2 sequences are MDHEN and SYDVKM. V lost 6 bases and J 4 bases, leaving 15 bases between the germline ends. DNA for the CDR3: TGTGCCAGCAGGGGGGGGGAGGTCGCCACTGAAGCTTTCTTT. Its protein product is CASRGGEVATEAFF.

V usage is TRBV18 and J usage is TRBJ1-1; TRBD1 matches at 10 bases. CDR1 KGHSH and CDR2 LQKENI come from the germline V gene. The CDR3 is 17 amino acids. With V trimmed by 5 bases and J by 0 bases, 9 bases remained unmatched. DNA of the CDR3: TGTGCCAGCTCAAAAACCGGGACAGGGGCACTGAACACTGAAGCTTTCTTT. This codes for CASSKTGTGALNTEAFF.

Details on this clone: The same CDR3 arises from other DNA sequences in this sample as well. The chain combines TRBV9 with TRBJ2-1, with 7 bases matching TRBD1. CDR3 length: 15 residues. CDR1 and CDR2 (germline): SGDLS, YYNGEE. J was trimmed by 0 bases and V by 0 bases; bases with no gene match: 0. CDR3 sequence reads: CASSVAGGSYNEQFF. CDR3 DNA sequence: TGTGCCAGCAGCGTAGCAGGGGGCTCCTACAATGAGCAGTTCTTC.

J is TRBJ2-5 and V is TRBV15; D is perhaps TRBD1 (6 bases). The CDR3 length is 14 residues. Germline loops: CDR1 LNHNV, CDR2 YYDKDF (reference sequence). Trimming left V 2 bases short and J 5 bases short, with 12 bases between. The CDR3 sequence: CATSRRQGTETQYF. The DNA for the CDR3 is TGTGCCACCAGCAGACGGCAGGGGACGGAGACCCAGTACTTC.

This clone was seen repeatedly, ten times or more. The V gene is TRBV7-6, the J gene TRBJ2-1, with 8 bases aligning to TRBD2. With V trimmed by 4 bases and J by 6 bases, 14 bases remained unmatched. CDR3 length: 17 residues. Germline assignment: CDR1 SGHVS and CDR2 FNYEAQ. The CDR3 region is CASSSPRGAGVGNEQFF. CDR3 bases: TGTGCCAGCAGCTCACCACGTGGAGCGGGAGTCGGCAATGAGCAGTTCTTC.

CDR3 protein: CASSYSGRRGPGTQYF. CDR3 bases: TGTGCCAGCAGTTACTCGGGGCGAAGGGGCCCGGGGACCCAGTACTTC. The rearrangement joins TRBV6-6 to TRBJ2-5; tentative D call: TRBD1 (5 bases). The CDR3 sequence is 16 residues long. V lost 0 bases and J lost 7, with 18 bases in between. Germline CDR1 and CDR2: MNHNY and SVGAGI (reference sequence).

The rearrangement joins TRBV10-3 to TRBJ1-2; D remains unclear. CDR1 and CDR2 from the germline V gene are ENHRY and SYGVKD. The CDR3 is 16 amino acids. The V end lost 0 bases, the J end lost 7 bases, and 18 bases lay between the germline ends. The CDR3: CAISESGLASSAGYTF. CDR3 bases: TGTGCCATCAGTGAGTCGGGTTTAGCCTCCTCGGCTGGCTACACCTTC.

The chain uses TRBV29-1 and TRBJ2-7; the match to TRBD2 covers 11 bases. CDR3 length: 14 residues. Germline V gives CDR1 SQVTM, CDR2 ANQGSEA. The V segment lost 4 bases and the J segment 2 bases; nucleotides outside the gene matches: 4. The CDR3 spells CSVAGTSGAYEQYF. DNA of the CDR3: TGCAGCGTTGCCGGGACTAGCGGCGCCTACGAGCAGTACTTC.

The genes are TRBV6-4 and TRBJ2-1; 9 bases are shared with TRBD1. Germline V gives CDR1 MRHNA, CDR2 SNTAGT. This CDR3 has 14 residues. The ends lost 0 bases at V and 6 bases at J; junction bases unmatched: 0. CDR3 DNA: TGTGCCAGCAGTGACTCGACAGGGGGCAATGAGCAGTTCTTC. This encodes CASSDSTGGNEQFF.

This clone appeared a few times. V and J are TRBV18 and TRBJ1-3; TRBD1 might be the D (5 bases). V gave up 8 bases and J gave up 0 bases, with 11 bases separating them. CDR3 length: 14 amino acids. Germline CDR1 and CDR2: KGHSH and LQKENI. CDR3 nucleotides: TGTGCCAGCACCATGCAGGGCTCTGGAAACACCATATATTTT. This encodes CASTMQGSGNTIYF.

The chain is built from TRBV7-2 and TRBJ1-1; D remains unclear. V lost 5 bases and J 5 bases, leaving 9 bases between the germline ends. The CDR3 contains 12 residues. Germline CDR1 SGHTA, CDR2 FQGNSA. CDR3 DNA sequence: TGTGCCAGCAGCCTCCACGGGACTGAAGCTTTCTTT. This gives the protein CASSLHGTEAFF. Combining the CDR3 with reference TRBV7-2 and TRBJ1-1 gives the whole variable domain GAGVSQSPSNKVTEKGKDVELRCDPISGHTALYWYRQSLGQGLEFLIYFQGNSAPDKSGLPSDRFSAERTGGSVSTLTIQRTQQEDSAVYLCASSLHGTEAFFGQGTRLTVV.

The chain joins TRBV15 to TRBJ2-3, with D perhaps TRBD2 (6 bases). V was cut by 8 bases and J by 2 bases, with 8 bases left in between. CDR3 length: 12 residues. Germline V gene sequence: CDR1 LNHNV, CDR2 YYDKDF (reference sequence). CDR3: CATRDSTDTQYF. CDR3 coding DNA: TGTGCCACCCGGGACTCCACAGATACGCAGTATTTT. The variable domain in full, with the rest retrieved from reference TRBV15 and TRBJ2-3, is DAMVIQNPRYQVTQFGKPVTLSCSQTLNHNVMYWYQQKSSQAPKLLFHYYDKDFNNEADTPDNFQSRRPNTSFCFLDIRSPGLGDTAMYLCATRDSTDTQYFGPGTRLTVL.

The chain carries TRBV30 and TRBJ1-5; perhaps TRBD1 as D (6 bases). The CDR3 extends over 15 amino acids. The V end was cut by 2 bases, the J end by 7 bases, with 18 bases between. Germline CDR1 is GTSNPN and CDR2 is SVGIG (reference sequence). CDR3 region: CAWSPTPGVRQPQHF. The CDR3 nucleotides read TGTGCCTGGAGTCCGACTCCAGGGGTCAGGCAGCCCCAGCATTTT.

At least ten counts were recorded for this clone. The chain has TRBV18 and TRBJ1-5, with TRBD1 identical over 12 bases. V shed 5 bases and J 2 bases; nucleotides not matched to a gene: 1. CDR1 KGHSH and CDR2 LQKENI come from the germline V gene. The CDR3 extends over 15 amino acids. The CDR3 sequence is CASSGTGGGNQPQHF. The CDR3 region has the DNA TGTGCCAGCTCAGGGACAGGGGGCGGCAATCAGCCCCAGCATTTT.

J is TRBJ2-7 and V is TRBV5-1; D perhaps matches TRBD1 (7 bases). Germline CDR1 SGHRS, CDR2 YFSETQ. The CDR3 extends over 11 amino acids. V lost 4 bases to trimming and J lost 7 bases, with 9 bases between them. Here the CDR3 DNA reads TGCGCCAGCAGCCCAGGGGGGGAGCAGTACTTC. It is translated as CASSPGGEQYF. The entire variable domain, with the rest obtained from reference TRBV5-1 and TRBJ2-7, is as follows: KAGVTQTPRYLIKTRGQQVTLSCSPISGHRSVSWYQQTPGQGLQFLFEYFSETQRNKGNFPGRFSGRQFSNSRSEMNVSTLELGDSALYLCASSPGGEQYFGPGTRLTVT.

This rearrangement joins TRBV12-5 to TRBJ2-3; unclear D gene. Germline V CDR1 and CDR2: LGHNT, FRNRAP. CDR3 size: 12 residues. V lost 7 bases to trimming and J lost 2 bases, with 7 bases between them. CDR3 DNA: TGTGCTAGTGACTCCTCCACAGATACGCAGTATTTT. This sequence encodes CASDSSTDTQYF. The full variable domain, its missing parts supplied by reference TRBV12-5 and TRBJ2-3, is DARVTQTPRHKVTEMGQEVTMRCQPILGHNTVFWYRQTMMQGLELLAYFRNRAPLDDSGMPKDRFSAEMPDATLATLKIQPSEPRDSAVYFCASDSSTDTQYFGPGTRLTVL.

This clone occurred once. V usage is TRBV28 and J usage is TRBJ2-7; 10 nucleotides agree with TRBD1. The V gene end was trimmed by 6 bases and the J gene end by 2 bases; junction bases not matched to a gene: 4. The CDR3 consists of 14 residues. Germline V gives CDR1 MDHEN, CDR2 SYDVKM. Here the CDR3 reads CASRGQGRAYEQYF. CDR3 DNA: TGTGCCAGCAGGGGACAGGGGCGAGCCTACGAGCAGTACTTC. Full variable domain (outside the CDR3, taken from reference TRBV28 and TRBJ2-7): DVKVTQSSRYLVKRTGEKVFLECVQDMDHENMFWYRQDPGLGLRLIYFSYDVKMKEKGDIPEGYSVSREKKERFSLILESASTNQTSMYLCASRGQGRAYEQYFGPGTRLTVT.

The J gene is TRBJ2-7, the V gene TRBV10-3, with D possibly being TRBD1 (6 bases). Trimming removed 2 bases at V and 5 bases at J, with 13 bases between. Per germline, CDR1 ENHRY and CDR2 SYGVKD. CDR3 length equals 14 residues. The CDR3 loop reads CAISEDTGRHEQYF. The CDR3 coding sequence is TGTGCCATCAGTGAGGACACAGGGCGCCACGAGCAGTACTTC.